A selection of T cell receptor beta chains follows, all from one sample in a study of blood T cells in healthy people across ages. Via MiXCR, TCRdb re-called the 5' RACE reads, giving one row per CDR3 protein. Of 750,000 to 950,000 distinct CDR3 sequences in the sample, less than 70% were seen once. Sequencing input: blood. The origin of the receptors is a man older than 75 in good health. CDR3s leave out the opening cysteine and the closing phenylalanine or tryptophan. Fields, in order: clone size, J gene, V gene, CDR3 protein. The size of a clone is reported for some rows only, either as once, few or many, or as a class for expanded clones.

once TRBJ1-5 TRBV24-1 ATSGGDVQH
NA TRBJ2-1 TRBV10-3 ATAPPTNNEQF
NA TRBJ2-1 TRBV7-2 ASSQGYYNEQF
NA TRBJ1-3 TRBV5-1 ASSLEGDSGNTIY
few TRBJ2-7 TRBV10-3 AISPELQGYEQY
few TRBJ2-1 TRBV7-3 ASSLGTSGEQF
few TRBJ2-7 TRBV29-1 SVRRGRDYEQY
NA TRBJ2-1 TRBV20-1 SADRVSNNEQF
NA TRBJ2-1 TRBV5-1 ASSLEGVSYNEQF
NA TRBJ1-6 TRBV21-1 ASSKGHSPLH
NA TRBJ2-3 TRBV13 ASSWGLQRKDTQY
NA TRBJ2-1 TRBV6-5 ASTSPRQGRNEQF
NA TRBJ1-2 TRBV12-3/TRBV12-4 ASSPHRAPGGYT
few TRBJ2-3 TRBV6-5 ASSYSRDGRTDTQY
once TRBJ2-1 TRBV20-1 SAYPLNEQF
NA TRBJ2-1 TRBV4-1 ASSQFPGRRGVNEQF
NA TRBJ2-1 TRBV11-3 ASSPGGAFTYNEQF
few TRBJ2-7 TRBV10-3 AISSDRVPYEQY
NA TRBJ2-7 TRBV28 ASSHGTGLEQY
few TRBJ2-6 TRBV11-1 ASSPGTASSGANVLT
NA TRBJ2-7 TRBV28 ASSSIADLSYEQY
NA TRBJ2-2 TRBV11-2 ASSSSGTGPGELF
few TRBJ2-6 TRBV5-1 ASSLLTGLSSGANVLT
NA TRBJ1-2 TRBV6-6 AGSLGQRLTNYGYT
few TRBJ2-1 TRBV7-2 ASKSSGRTGEQF
NA TRBJ2-7 TRBV5-1 ASRLDYEQY
few TRBJ2-1 TRBV20-1 SATSGRWNEQF
once TRBJ1-5 TRBV15 ATSGSTGGRIQPQH
NA TRBJ2-1 TRBV20-1 SASASGRGGEQF
few TRBJ2-5 TRBV7-2 ASSPGTSRETQY
NA TRBJ2-7 TRBV20-1 SARSSAWVYEQY
few TRBJ2-1 TRBV18 ASSPFSGNSYNEQF
NA TRBJ2-7 TRBV15 ATSREPDYPYEQY
NA TRBJ1-1 TRBV29-1 SVEAPGRGNTEAF
NA TRBJ2-4 TRBV5-4 ASNPGSGGNIQY
NA TRBJ2-3 TRBV6-2/TRBV6-3 ASALLAGPTDTQY
NA TRBJ2-4 TRBV3-1 ASSQTGTRGSIQY
NA NA TRBV5-6 ASSAGLAGDYEQY
NA TRBJ1-4 TRBV2 ASTLTGVAEKLF
NA TRBJ2-4 TRBV5-1 ASSAGQGEAKNIQY
NA TRBJ2-2 TRBV4-2 ASSQDRYVGELF
few TRBJ1-2 TRBV20-1 SAGQIYGYT
NA TRBJ1-2 TRBV5-1 ASSLIPQQGNYGYT
NA TRBJ2-7 TRBV12-3/TRBV12-4 ASSLKVREQY
NA TRBJ1-1 TRBV7-2 ASSSGGGKVEAF
NA TRBJ2-1 TRBV2 AGTRDRVGEQF
NA TRBJ2-3 TRBV28 ASSGGITDTQY
NA TRBJ1-5 TRBV12-3/TRBV12-4 ASSSTGGGNQPQH
NA TRBJ2-6 TRBV24-1 ATSGGDREFAGANVLT
NA NA TRBV12-3/TRBV12-4 ASSSTTGGFGETQY
NA TRBJ2-5 TRBV27 ASSSRLNWGETQY